The 2 T cell receptor beta chains below were found in one sample sequenced in a study of T cell responses to AZD1222 COVID-19 vaccine. The table came from immunoSEQ multiplex PCR; TCRdb's copy has only in-frame clones and leaves some out. The sample consists of about 190,000 clones, approximately 94% of them appearing once. The sequencing used peripheral blood, collected on day 0 of AZD1222 vaccination. These receptor sequences come from an adult in good health.

V usage is TRBV6-5 and J usage is TRBJ2-2, with D perhaps TRBD1 (5 bases). Trimming took 5 bases from V and 6 from J, leaving 10 bases between them. This CDR3 region has 13 residues. Germline-derived CDR1 and CDR2 are MNHEY and SVGAGI. CDR3 coding DNA: TGTGCCAGCAGTCCAGGGTTTCCCGGGGAGCTGTTTTTT. It translates to CASSPGFPGELFF.

This chain connects TRBV15 to TRBJ2-7, with a tentative D call TRBD2 (6 bases). This CDR3 region has 17 residues. Trimming took 1 base from V and 6 from J, leaving 22 bases between them. Germline CDR1 LNHNV, CDR2 YYDKDF (reference sequence). CDR3 residues: CATSRGEGPGGLSEQYF. CDR3 DNA sequence: TGTGCCACCAGCAGAGGCGAGGGCCCCGGGGGTCTGTCCGAGCAGTACTTC.